This T cell receptor (beta chain) was sequenced in a study of vaccination and CD4 T cells after COVID-19. Study in general: SARS-CoV-2, HCoV-NL63, HCoV-OC43 and HCoV-229E supplied the overlapping spike peptides used to stimulate cells.

Germline trimming cut 5 bases from V and 6 bases from J; bases unmatched to any gene: 11. The CDR3 sequence is 16 residues long. Germline CDR1 is MNHNS and CDR2 is SASEGT. Specified treatment: roughly 11-day PBMC culture with coronavirus spike peptide pools or control peptides (ViraFEST assay). The Oncomine TCR Beta short-read assay was what sequenced the DNA obtained from cultured CD4+ T cells. TCRdb fed the PCR reads into MiXCR, producing one record per CDR3 protein. The sample shows roughly 11,000 distinct CDR3 sequences, around 50% of them seen only once. Concerning this clonotype itself: The antigen is unknown.

The TCR comes from a human donor who had recovered from COVID-19. Sample: CD4+ T cells from blood, cultured in vitro. The chain links TRBV6-1 to TRBJ2-4; TRBD1 matches at 9 bases. Here the CDR3 reads CASSTDLQGAGNIQYF. CDR3 nucleotides: TGTGCCAGCAGTACCGATCTACAGGGGGCTGGAAACATTCAGTACTTC.